This T cell receptor (beta chain) is drawn from a study of blood T cells in healthy people across ages. Alongside a J-beta primer mix, a sample-barcoded 5' primer served in a second PCR lasting about 7 to 11 cycles. One entry per CDR3 protein, called by TCRdb with MiXCR from the 5' RACE reads. The sample holds about 1,600,000 distinct CDR3 sequences, approximately 38% seen once. This CDR3 comprises 15 residues. V lost 2 bases and J 7 bases, leaving 18 bases between the germline ends. The germline gives CDR1 DFQATT, CDR2 SNEGSKA (reference sequence). V and J are TRBV20-1 and TRBJ2-1; the D gene is possibly TRBD2 (7 bases). Sequencing was performed on blood. This sequence originates from a woman younger than 30 in good health. CDR3 nucleotides: TGCAGTGCTAGACGGGGGGCGGGAAACGGGAATGAGCAGTTCTTC. Protein sequence: CSARRGAGNGNEQFF.